What follows is one T cell receptor beta chain and its context. Its antigen is unknown. Sorted cells reached over 98% purity in every population. This sample was taken from a study of beta chain features in type 1 diabetes. In the study overall: Healthy donors, compared against patients, showed similar age, gender and cell yields.

This CDR3 spans 16 amino acids. Germline V gene sequence: CDR1 SGHRS, CDR2 YFSETQ. Overall study findings and caveats: Moderate yet significant TCRB CDR3 shortening was seen in Type 1 diabetes patients in all four CD4+ subsets. Whether TCRB rearrangement is influenced by HLA type went unresolved here. Naive, central memory and regulatory TCRB repertoires appeared more similar among patients than healthy donors.

The entirety of the isolated RNA underwent reverse transcription, so expressed TCRB transcripts were sequenced. The method was immunoSEQ multiplex PCR; TCRdb's version includes in-frame clones alone and lacks a portion of them. The table includes 300,000 to 350,000 clones, around 8.5% detected once. The sample comprised central memory CD4+ T cells from blood. This chain joins TRBV5-1 and TRBJ2-5; D might be TRBD1 (5 bases). The last part of the DNA fits TRBJ2-7 better; the J call may be wrong. The clonotype comes from a man younger than 45 with type 1 diabetes. In DNA form, the CDR3 reads TGCGCCAGCGCTAAATCCCAGGGCATGCTCTCCTACGAGCAGTACTTC. It yields the protein CASAKSQGMLSYEQYF.